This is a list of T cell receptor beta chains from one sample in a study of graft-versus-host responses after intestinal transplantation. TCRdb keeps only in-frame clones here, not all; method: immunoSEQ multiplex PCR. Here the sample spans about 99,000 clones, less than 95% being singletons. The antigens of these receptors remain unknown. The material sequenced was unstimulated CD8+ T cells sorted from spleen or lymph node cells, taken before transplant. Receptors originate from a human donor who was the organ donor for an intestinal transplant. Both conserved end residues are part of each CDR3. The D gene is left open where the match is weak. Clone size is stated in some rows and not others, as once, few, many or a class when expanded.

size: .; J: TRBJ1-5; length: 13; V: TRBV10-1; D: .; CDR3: CASSATINQPQHF; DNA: TGCGCCAGCAGTGCAACTATCAATCAGCCCCAGCATTTT
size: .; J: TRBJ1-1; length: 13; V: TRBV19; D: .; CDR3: CASSFGMNTEAFF; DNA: TGTGCCAGTAGTTTCGGGATGAACACTGAAGCTTTCTTT
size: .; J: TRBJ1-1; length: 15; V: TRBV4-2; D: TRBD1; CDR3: CASSPKGQGFPEAFF; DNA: TGTGCCAGCAGCCCTAAAGGACAGGGTTTTCCTGAAGCTTTCTTT
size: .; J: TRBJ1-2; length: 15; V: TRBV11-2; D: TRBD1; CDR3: CASSEPGQPVYGYTF; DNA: TGTGCCAGCAGCGAGCCGGGACAGCCCGTCTATGGCTACACCTTC
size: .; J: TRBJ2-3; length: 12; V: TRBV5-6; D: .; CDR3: CASSLNGDTQYF; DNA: TGTGCCAGCAGTCTTAACGGGGATACGCAGTATTTT
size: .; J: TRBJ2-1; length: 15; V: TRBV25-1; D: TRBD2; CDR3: CASSASGGTYNEQFF; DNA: TGTGCCAGCAGTGCGAGCGGGGGGACCTACAATGAGCAGTTCTTC
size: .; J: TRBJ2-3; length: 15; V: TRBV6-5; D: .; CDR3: CASKAAGLRTDTQYF; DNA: TGTGCCAGCAAGGCCGCGGGCTTGAGGACAGATACGCAGTATTTT
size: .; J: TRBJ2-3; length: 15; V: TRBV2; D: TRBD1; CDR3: CASSSSRDRADTQYF; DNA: TGTGCCAGCAGTTCGTCCCGGGACAGGGCAGATACGCAGTATTTT
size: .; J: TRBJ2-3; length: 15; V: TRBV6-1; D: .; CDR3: CASSDFGGSTDTQYF; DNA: TGTGCCAGCAGTGACTTCGGGGGTAGCACAGATACGCAGTATTTT
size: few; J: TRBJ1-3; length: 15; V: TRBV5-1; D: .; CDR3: CASSSGGSSGNTIYF; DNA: TGCGCCAGCAGCTCGGGGGGCTCCTCTGGAAACACCATATATTTT
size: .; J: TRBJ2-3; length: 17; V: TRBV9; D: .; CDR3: CASSVDNAGTSTDTQYF; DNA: TGTGCCAGCAGCGTAGATAATGCGGGGACTAGCACAGATACGCAGTATTTT
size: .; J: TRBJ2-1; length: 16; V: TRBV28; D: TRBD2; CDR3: CASSPGLAGEADEQFF; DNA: TGTGCCAGCAGCCCCGGACTAGCGGGAGAAGCGGATGAGCAGTTCTTC
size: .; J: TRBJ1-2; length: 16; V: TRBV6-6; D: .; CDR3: CASSYLDWVGNYGYTF; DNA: TGTGCCAGCAGTTACCTAGACTGGGTCGGCAACTATGGCTACACCTTC
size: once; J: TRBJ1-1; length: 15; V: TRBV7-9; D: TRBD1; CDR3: CASSSSRDRGYEAFF; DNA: TGTGCCAGCAGCTCGTCTAGGGACAGGGGATATGAAGCTTTCTTT
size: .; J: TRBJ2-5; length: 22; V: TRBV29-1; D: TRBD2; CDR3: CSVEDWASGRPESLPYIETQYF; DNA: TGCAGCGTTGAAGATTGGGCTAGCGGGCGACCGGAAAGTCTTCCGTATATAGAGACCCAGTACTTC
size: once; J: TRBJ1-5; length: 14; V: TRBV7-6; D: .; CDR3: CASSEGPVRGPQHF; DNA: TGTGCCAGCAGCGAAGGTCCCGTTCGGGGGCCCCAGCATTTT
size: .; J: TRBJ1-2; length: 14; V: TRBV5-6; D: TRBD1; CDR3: CASSLGTGAGGYTF; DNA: TGTGCCAGCAGCTTGGGAACAGGGGCTGGTGGCTACACCTTC
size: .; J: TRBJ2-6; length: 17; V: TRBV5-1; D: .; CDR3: CASSPRQPPVGANVLTF; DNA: TGCGCCAGCAGCCCGCGACAGCCCCCCGTTGGGGCCAACGTCCTGACTTTC
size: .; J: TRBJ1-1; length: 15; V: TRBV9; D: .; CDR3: CASSVEGNLNTEAFF; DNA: TGTGCCAGCAGCGTAGAGGGGAACCTGAACACTGAAGCTTTCTTT
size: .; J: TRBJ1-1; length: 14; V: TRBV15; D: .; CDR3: CATSRDAGDTEAFF; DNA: TGTGCCACCAGCAGAGATGCGGGGGACACTGAAGCTTTCTTT
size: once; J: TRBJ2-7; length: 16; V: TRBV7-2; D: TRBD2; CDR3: CASSLISGGSSYEQYF; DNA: TGTGCCAGCAGCCTAATATCGGGGGGGAGCTCCTACGAGCAGTACTTC
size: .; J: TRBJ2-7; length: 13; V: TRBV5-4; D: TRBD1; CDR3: CASSSTGSYEQYF; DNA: TGTGCCAGCAGCTCGACAGGGAGCTACGAGCAGTACTTC
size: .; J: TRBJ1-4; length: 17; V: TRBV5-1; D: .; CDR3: CASIDGQIPVLDEKLFF; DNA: TGCGCCAGCATCGACGGACAGATACCGGTTTTAGATGAAAAACTGTTTTTT
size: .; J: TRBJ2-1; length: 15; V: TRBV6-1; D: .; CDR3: CASSEARLRSDEQFF; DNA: TGTGCCAGCAGTGAAGCGCGCCTGAGGTCGGATGAGCAGTTCTTC
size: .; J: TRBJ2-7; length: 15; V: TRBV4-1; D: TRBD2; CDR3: CASSQGLAGVNEQYF; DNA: TGCGCCAGCAGCCAAGGACTAGCGGGAGTAAACGAGCAGTACTTC
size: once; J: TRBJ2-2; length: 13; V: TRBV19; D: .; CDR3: CASSPQGTGELFF; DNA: TGTGCCAGTAGCCCGCAGGGGACCGGGGAGCTGTTTTTT
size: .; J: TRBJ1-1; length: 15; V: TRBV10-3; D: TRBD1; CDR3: CAISEPGTGNGEAFF; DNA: TGTGCCATCAGTGAGCCAGGGACAGGGAATGGTGAAGCTTTCTTT
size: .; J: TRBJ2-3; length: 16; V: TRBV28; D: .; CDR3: CASSLAGGHSTDTQYF; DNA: TGTGCCAGCAGTTTAGCTGGCGGACATAGCACAGATACGCAGTATTTT
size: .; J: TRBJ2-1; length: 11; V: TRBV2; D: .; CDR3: CASSETGEQFF; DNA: TGTGCCAGCAGTGAAACGGGTGAGCAGTTCTTC
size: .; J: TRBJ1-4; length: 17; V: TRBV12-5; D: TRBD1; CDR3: CASGFWTGMTTNEKLFF; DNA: TGTGCTAGTGGTTTTTGGACAGGGATGACTACTAATGAAAAACTGTTTTTT